Described below is a single T cell receptor beta chain sequence and its context. The antigen is not known. This record comes from a study of immune cell composition in non-small cell lung cancer. The study's findings and limits: Tumour-associated clones >0.5% occurred in roughly 30% of adenocarcinomas, approximately 74% of squamous. Dominant in vivo tumour-associated clones were not shown to share tumour-reactive sequences.

Only in-frame clones appear in the TCRdb table, and some are missing; sequencing was by immunoSEQ multiplex PCR. Of more than 6,500 clones in the sample, roughly two thirds were seen once. Normal lung was sampled as far from the tumour as possible, at least 3 cm. The source material was non-adjacent lung tissue. This TCR derives from a human donor with non-small cell lung cancer.

The CDR3 region is CASSLGAGMVFRPQHF. In DNA, the CDR3 is TGTGCCAGCAGCTTGGGGGCAGGGATGGTTTTTAGGCCCCAGCATTTT. V is TRBV5-6 and J is TRBJ1-5, with D tentatively TRBD1 (5 bases). Per germline, CDR1 SGHDT and CDR2 YYEEEE. Trimming took off 0 bases at V and 9 bases at J, with 19 bases between the two ends. The CDR3 sequence is 16 residues long.